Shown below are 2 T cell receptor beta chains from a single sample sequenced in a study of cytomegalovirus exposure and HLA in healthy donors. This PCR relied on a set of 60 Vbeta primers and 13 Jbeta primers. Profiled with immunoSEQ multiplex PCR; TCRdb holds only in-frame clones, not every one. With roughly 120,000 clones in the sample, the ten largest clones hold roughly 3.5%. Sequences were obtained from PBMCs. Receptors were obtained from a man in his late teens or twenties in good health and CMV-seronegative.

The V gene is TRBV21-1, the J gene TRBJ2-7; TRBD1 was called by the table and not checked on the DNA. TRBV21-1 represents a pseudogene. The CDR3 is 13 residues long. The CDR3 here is CASEHRSSYEQYF. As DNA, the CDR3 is TGTGCCAGCGAACACAGGAGCTCCTACGAGCAGTACTTC.

The CDR3 is CASLGQNLETQYF. As DNA, the CDR3 is TGTGCCAGCCTGGGACAGAACTTAGAGACCCAGTACTTC. The genes are TRBV28 and TRBJ2-5, with 7 positions matching TRBD1. This CDR3 spans 13 amino acids. Germline assignment: CDR1 MDHEN and CDR2 SYDVKM. V lost 8 bases, J lost 4 bases, and 7 bases stayed unmatched.